A selection of T cell receptor beta chains follows, all from one sample in a study of regulatory T cells in long-lasting Graves disease. Via MiXCR, TCRdb re-called the multiplex PCR reads, giving one row per CDR3 protein. The profile shows 350,000 to 500,000 distinct CDR3 sequences, 13% to 15% of them singletons. This sample was also put to use in a study of T cells in Graves' hyperthyroidism and ophthalmopathy.

The source was peripheral blood mononuclear cells (PBMCs), collected at new diagnosis, from a patient treated with antithyroid drugs. The receptor set was obtained from a woman in her 50s with Graves disease. The CDR3 runs from the conserved cysteine through the conserved F or W. D genes are given only for firm matches. Only part of the rows carry a size: once, few, many, or a class if the clone is expanded.

j_call v_call d_call clone_size cdr3_nt cdr3_aa
TRBJ2-3 TRBV3-1 . many TGTGCCAGCAGCCAAGCGATTCATACAGATACGCAGTATTTT CASSQAIHTDTQYF
TRBJ1-1 TRBV6-1 . . TGTGCCAGCCACCTAGGACACGGGCGGTCTGAAGCTTTCTTT CASHLGHGRSEAFF
TRBJ2-7 TRBV3-1 TRBD1 many TGTGCCAGCAGCCCCCGACAGGGACCCTACGAGCAGTACTTC CASSPRQGPYEQYF
TRBJ2-7 TRBV2 . many TGTGCCAGCAGTGTACTCAGGGGGGTTGAGCAGTACTTC CASSVLRGVEQYF
TRBJ2-7 TRBV5-5 TRBD1 many TGTGCCAGCAGCCGCCGGGACAGGGAAACCTACGAGCAGTACTTC CASSRRDRETYEQYF
TRBJ2-1 TRBV10-3 . . TGTGCCATCAGGTCTACCGTGGGTGAGCAGTTCTTC CAIRSTVGEQFF
TRBJ2-7 TRBV27 . few TGTGCCAGCAGTTCGGAGGACAGCCTGGACGAGCAGTACTTC CASSSEDSLDEQYF
TRBJ1-1 TRBV29-1 . . TGCAGCGATCAGGGAGGCGCTGAAGCTCTCTTT CSDQGGAEALF
TRBJ1-2 TRBV7-9 TRBD1 many TGTGCCAGCAGCTTTTCGGACAGGGGCGGCTATGGCTACACCTTC CASSFSDRGGYGYTF
TRBJ1-5 TRBV20-1 . few TGCAGTGCTAGTTCCCAGGGCAATAGCAATCAGCCCCAGCATTTT CSASSQGNSNQPQHF
TRBJ2-4 TRBV11-2 . many TGTGCCAGCAGCTTAGATTCGCTACCCTCTCAGTACTTC CASSLDSLPSQYF
TRBJ2-7 TRBV13 . many TGTGCCAGCAGCCAGTCGAAAAGAGAACAGTACTTC CASSQSKREQYF
TRBJ2-1 TRBV29-1 TRBD1 few TGCAGCGTCGCGACCGGGACAGCTGGATACAATGAGCAGTTCTTC CSVATGTAGYNEQFF
TRBJ1-4 TRBV28 TRBD1 many TGTGCCAGCAGTTTAAGACAGGGCCGGAATGAAAAACTGTTTTTT CASSLRQGRNEKLFF
TRBJ1-4 TRBV12-3/TRBV12-4 . many TGTGCCAGCAGTTTTGGGGACCGCAGCTGGGAACTGTTTTTT CASSFGDRSWELFF
TRBJ2-2 TRBV19 . . TGTGCCAGTAGTATGAGAGGGGCCTACACCGGGGAGCTGTTTTTT CASSMRGAYTGELFF
TRBJ2-2 TRBV6-1 . many TGTGCCAGCATGATGTCGAACACCGGGGAGCTGTTTTTT CASMMSNTGELFF
TRBJ1-2 TRBV2 TRBD1 many TGTGCCAGCAGTGAACAGTGGGGACAGGGTGCCTATGGCTACACCTTC CASSEQWGQGAYGYTF
TRBJ2-2 TRBV28 . many TGTGCCAGCAGGATCCCGGCAGCGAACACCGGGGAGCTGTTTTTT CASRIPAANTGELFF
TRBJ2-3 TRBV7-2 . many TGTGCCAGCAGCTTGCAGACCACAGATACGCAGTATTTT CASSLQTTDTQYF
TRBJ2-7 TRBV7-9 TRBD2 many TGTGCCAGCAGCTTAAGTCTTAGCGGGAGGGCGGACGAGCAGTACTTC CASSLSLSGRADEQYF
TRBJ2-7 TRBV6-1 . many TGTGCCAGCAGCCCTGATGAGGGCTCCTACGAGCAGTACTTC CASSPDEGSYEQYF
TRBJ2-1 TRBV7-3 TRBD1 many TGTGCCAGCAGCTTAATGGGGACAGGGCTCTATAATGAGCAGTTCTTC CASSLMGTGLYNEQFF
TRBJ1-4 TRBV27 TRBD1 many TGTGCCAGCAGTTTCCGGCCAGGGGGGGTTGGTGAAAAACTGTTTTTT CASSFRPGGVGEKLFF
TRBJ2-3 TRBV4-1 TRBD1 many TGCGCCAGCAGCCAAGCGGACAGGGGGACAGATACGCAGTATTTT CASSQADRGTDTQYF
TRBJ2-6 TRBV5-1 TRBD2 . TGCGCCAGCAAGCTAGCGGGCTCTGGGGCCAACGTCCTGACTTTC CASKLAGSGANVLTF
TRBJ2-2 TRBV28 TRBD2 many TGTGCCAGCTGGGAAGAATATTCCGGTAGCGGGGGACCATCGAACACCGGGGAGCTGTTTTTT CASWEEYSGSGGPSNTGELFF
TRBJ2-5 TRBV28 TRBD2 many TGTGCCAGCAGGGGTATAGCGGGGAACCAAGAGACCCAGTACTTC CASRGIAGNQETQYF
TRBJ2-6 TRBV3-1 . many TGTGCCAGCAGCCAAGTTCCGATCTCTGGGGCCAACGTCCTGACTTTC CASSQVPISGANVLTF
TRBJ2-7 TRBV28 . many TGTGCCAGCAGTTTCTCGGGGGCGGACGGGCACGAGCAGTACTTC CASSFSGADGHEQYF
TRBJ1-1 TRBV7-2 . many TGTGCCAGCAGCTTTCGCAGCTTGAACACTGAAGCTTTCTTT CASSFRSLNTEAFF
TRBJ2-1 TRBV28 . many TGTGCCAGCAGTCCCGGGGCGCAATACAATGAGCAGTTCTTC CASSPGAQYNEQFF
TRBJ2-3 TRBV10-3 TRBD2 . TGTGCCATCAGCCTCCTAAGACTAGCGGGATCAGATACGCAGTATTTT CAISLLRLAGSDTQYF
TRBJ2-3 TRBV30 . few TGTGCCTGGACAGGGGGCACAGATACGCAGTATTTT CAWTGGTDTQYF
TRBJ2-1 TRBV19 . many TGTGCCAGTAGTCCCCAACATAGCTCCTACAATGAGCAGTTCTTC CASSPQHSSYNEQFF
TRBJ2-5 TRBV12-3/TRBV12-4 TRBD1 many TGTGCCAGCAGTCCCCGACAGGGATTTCTCCAAGAGACCCAGTACTTC CASSPRQGFLQETQYF
TRBJ2-1 TRBV6-2/TRBV6-3 TRBD2 . TGTGCCAGCTCCGGGACTAGTGAGCCCTACGAGCAGTTCTTC CASSGTSEPYEQFF
TRBJ2-4 TRBV30 . few TGTGCCTGGAGTGTACTGTGGGAAGCCAAAAACATTCAGTACTTC CAWSVLWEAKNIQYF
TRBJ2-1 TRBV20-1 TRBD1 many TGCAGTGCTAGGTCAGGGGGAGCGGAGAGCTCCTACAATGAGCAGTTCTTC CSARSGGAESSYNEQFF
TRBJ2-2 TRBV7-3 . . TGTGCCAGCAGCTCGACGGGTGCCGGGGAGCTGTTTTTT CASSSTGAGELFF
TRBJ1-4 TRBV4-1 . . TGCGCCAGCAGCCAAGCCGACTACAGGAAGAGTTCTGAGAAACTGTTTTTT CASSQADYRKSSEKLFF
TRBJ1-1 TRBV18 . . TGTGCCAGCTCACCAAGTGGACCCACTGAAGCTTTCTTT CASSPSGPTEAFF
TRBJ2-3 TRBV11-2 TRBD2 many TGTGCCAGCAGCGTGTGGACTAGCGAAACAGATACGCAGTATTTT CASSVWTSETDTQYF
TRBJ2-1 TRBV24-1 . . TGTGCCACCAGTGATTTGGGACAGAGCCACAATGAGCAGTCCTTC CATSDLGQSHNEQSF
TRBJ1-4 TRBV20-1 . few TGCAGTGCTAGATCCCCAGCGGATGAAAAACTGTTTTTT CSARSPADEKLFF
TRBJ1-5 TRBV30 . many TGTGCCTGGAGTGTTGAAGGCAGGTCGAATCAGCCCCAGCATTTT CAWSVEGRSNQPQHF
TRBJ2-3 TRBV3-1 TRBD2 few TGTGCCAGCAGCTTGGAAGGACTAGCGGGAGATTATGCAGATACGCAGTATTTT CASSLEGLAGDYADTQYF
TRBJ2-7 TRBV6-2/TRBV6-3 . many TGTGCCAGCAGTTACTCGATTAAGGAGGAGGGCCACAGGTACGAGCAGTACTTC CASSYSIKEEGHRYEQYF
TRBJ2-3 TRBV7-9 TRBD2 many TGTGCCAGCAGCTTAGTGGGAAGGAATTCCGGGACTAGCCGCACAGATACGCAGTATTTT CASSLVGRNSGTSRTDTQYF
TRBJ1-5 TRBV4-1 TRBD1 . TGCGCCAGCAGCCCGGGACAGGGCGGTGGCAATCAGCCCCAGCATTTT CASSPGQGGGNQPQHF
TRBJ2-7 TRBV12-3/TRBV12-4 . once TGTGCCAGCAGTTTAGGCACGGGTTCCTACGGGCAGTACTTC CASSLGTGSYGQYF
TRBJ2-3 TRBV5-1 . . TGCGCCAGCAGCCCCGGTGAAGGTAGCACAGATACGCAGTATTTT CASSPGEGSTDTQYF
TRBJ2-7 TRBV7-9 TRBD2 . TGTGCCAGCAGCTTAGCGGTGGCTAGCGGATACGAGCAGTACTTC CASSLAVASGYEQYF
TRBJ2-1 TRBV11-2 . . TGTGCCAGCAGCGAGGGGCGGGGGCGGTATGAGCAGTTCTTC CASSEGRGRYEQFF
TRBJ2-7 TRBV6-1 . many TGTGCCAGCAGCGGGGCCTACGAGCAGTACTTC CASSGAYEQYF